This TCR beta chain was recovered during a study of cytomegalovirus exposure and HLA in healthy donors. Study context: Out of about 410 genotyped donors, roughly 83% belonged to the Caucasian-associated ancestry cluster.

PCR involved 60 Vbeta and 13 Jbeta primers. Produced via immunoSEQ multiplex PCR; TCRdb's table is partial and in-frame only. The table has under 200,000 clones, about three quarters seen once. The V and J ends lost 5 bases and 6 bases respectively, with 16 bases between them. CDR3 length: 14 residues. Germline CDR1 reads SGHVS; CDR2 reads FNYEAQ. V and J are TRBV7-6 and TRBJ1-2; the D gene is possibly TRBD1 (5 bases). This TCR was recovered from a girl under 18 in good health and CMV-seronegative. The sample was PBMCs. Here the CDR3 DNA reads TGTGCCAGCAGCCCCCCGCGGGGGAGCGATGGCTACACCTTC. Its protein product is CASSPPRGSDGYTF.